These T cell receptor beta chains were read from a single sample in a study of cytomegalovirus exposure and HLA in healthy donors. The protocol was immunoSEQ multiplex PCR, while the TCRdb copy is restricted to in-frame clones and leaves out a portion. The sample lists approximately 120,000 clones; approximately 74% were seen once. Material: PBMCs. The receptor source for this set is a man in his forties in good health and CMV-seropositive. Each CDR3 is given without its conserved first and last residue. D genes are given only for firm matches.

d_gene | j_gene | v_gene | CDR3aa
. | TRBJ2-1 | TRBV6-5 | ASSYPVGNEQF
TRBD1 | TRBJ1-1 | TRBV6-1 | ASSPRQGPNTEAF
. | TRBJ2-5 | TRBV6-1 | ASSVEGPGVGTQY
. | TRBJ2-1 | TRBV2 | ASSEDPGSYNEQF
. | TRBJ1-2 | TRBV11-2 | ASSLGRVGYT
TRBD1 | TRBJ2-7 | TRBV6-5 | ASRKGTGGSYEQY
. | TRBJ1-1 | TRBV9 | ASSPRNTEAF
. | TRBJ1-2 | TRBV25-1 | ASSEYGSNLNYGYT
TRBD1 | TRBJ1-2 | TRBV6-5 | ASSSSGGGYGYT
TRBD1 | TRBJ2-2 | TRBV7-2 | ASSLVTGTNTGELF
TRBD1 | TRBJ2-7 | TRBV6-6 | ASSAGQGFSYEQY
. | TRBJ1-1 | TRBV5-4 | ASSSRDNNTEAF
. | TRBJ1-1 | TRBV19 | ASWGVRNTEAF
. | TRBJ1-1 | TRBV21-1 | ARSPGQGHTEAF
. | TRBJ1-5 | TRBV27 | ASSLGRSQPQH
TRBD1 | TRBJ2-7 | TRBV19 | ASSMGQVDSYEQY
. | TRBJ2-5 | TRBV5-1 | ASSWDRGETQY
TRBD1 | TRBJ2-7 | TRBV11-2 | ASSSSHPGQVISYEQY
TRBD2 | TRBJ2-3 | TRBV4-1 | ASSQLAGGPTDTQY
. | TRBJ2-7 | TRBV5-1 | ASSLTSWAGSYEQY
. | TRBJ1-3 | TRBV7-8 | ASSLSRAISGNTIY
TRBD1 | TRBJ1-6 | TRBV15 | ATSRDRGTGGADSPLH
. | TRBJ2-1 | TRBV6-1 | ASTPVRGGEQF
. | TRBJ1-2 | TRBV5-4 | ASSLSGQRYGYT
TRBD1 | TRBJ1-1 | TRBV18 | ASSGDRATEAF
TRBD1 | TRBJ1-1 | TRBV6-6 | ASSLQGYSTEAF
. | TRBJ2-7 | TRBV7-9 | ASSLKSVGSYEQY
TRBD1 | TRBJ1-5 | TRBV6-5 | ASSPTGTGNQPQH
TRBD1 | TRBJ1-5 | TRBV5-8 | ASSVTGVGNQPQH
TRBD1 | TRBJ1-2 | TRBV29-1 | SVPDRGFYGYT
TRBD2 | TRBJ2-1 | TRBV7-9 | ASSFAGGNEQF
. | TRBJ1-2 | TRBV28 | ASLLGTGSGYGYT
TRBD1 | TRBJ2-5 | TRBV29-1 | SASTGVKETQY
TRBD1 | TRBJ1-2 | TRBV4-3 | ASRGGQGSGYT
TRBD1 | TRBJ1-1 | TRBV30 | AWRDRVGAF
. | TRBJ1-1 | TRBV11-2 | ASSLAVSVTEAF
. | TRBJ1-5 | TRBV28 | ASSLAGRPGRSQH
. | TRBJ1-5 | TRBV6-1 | ASRWEGGNQPQH
TRBD2 | TRBJ2-7 | TRBV19 | ASSFGASGAYEQY
. | TRBJ1-6 | TRBV7-9 | ASSLGQERSNSPLH
. | TRBJ2-3 | TRBV6-1 | ASSEANLHTQY
. | TRBJ2-1 | TRBV6-5 | ASSRQYNEQF
TRBD2 | TRBJ2-1 | TRBV5-1 | ASSTSGRDNEQF
TRBD1 | TRBJ1-1 | TRBV11-1 | ASSLGTGWTEAF
. | TRBJ1-1 | TRBV5-6 | ASSFVTPNTEAF
. | TRBJ2-7 | TRBV5-1 | ASSPATVTTYEQY
TRBD1 | TRBJ1-2 | TRBV5-1 | ASNRGQGDYGYT
TRBD2 | TRBJ2-6 | TRBV19 | ASSIRAGAGANVLT
TRBD1 | TRBJ1-4 | TRBV5-5 | ASSWTGGAGEKLF
. | TRBJ2-7 | TRBV7-3 | ASSLRGGGPDEQY
. | TRBJ2-1 | TRBV5-4 | ASSLSSGPQF
. | TRBJ1-1 | TRBV19 | ASSHQGRDTEAF
TRBD1 | TRBJ2-7 | TRBV27 | ASSNLGTAYEQY
TRBD1 | TRBJ1-2 | TRBV5-6 | ASSADRVYGYT
. | TRBJ1-2 | TRBV27 | ASSPSGLANYGYT
TRBD2 | TRBJ2-7 | TRBV4-3 | ASSQDQTSGRGEQY